What follows are 4 T cell receptor beta chains derived from one specimen sequenced in a study of regulatory T cells in long-lasting Graves disease. Building the TCR beta libraries relied on iRepertoire HTBI primers, and CDR3 regions underwent Arm-PCR. MiXCR, run by TCRdb on the multiplex PCR reads, gives a single entry per CDR3 protein. Here the sample spans about 660,000 distinct CDR3 sequences, 30% being singletons. Time point given: persistent/refractory GD, antithyroid drugs over 5 years with positive TRAb. The TCR library used RNA extracted from PBMCs. Sequencing was performed on peripheral blood mononuclear cells (PBMCs), taken when the disease was refractory, from a patient treated with antithyroid drugs. These TCRs come from a female donor with Graves disease.

The J gene is TRBJ2-7, the V gene TRBV12-5; 8 bases align to TRBD1. The CDR3 consists of 15 residues. Trimming cost V 5 bases and J 2 bases; bases outside gene matches: 8. The germline gives CDR1 LGHNT, CDR2 FRNRAP. The CDR3, as DNA: TGTGCTAGTGGTGTATGGCCGGGACAGGCCTACGAGCAGTACTTC. It specifies CASGVWPGQAYEQYF.

Concerning this clonotype itself: This may stem from a read error, because a much larger clone lies one nucleotide away. The chain joins TRBV6-1 to TRBJ1-1, with TRBD1 as a possible D gene (6 bases). The germline CDR1 and CDR2 sequences are MNHNS and SASEGT. The CDR3 is 15 residues long. The CDR3, as DNA: TGTGCCAGCAGTCTCACCCTCGGACGGGACACTGGAGCTTTCTTT. Encoded protein: CASSLTLGRDTGAFF.

The table lists this clonotype with many counts. The V call is TRBV27, the J call TRBJ1-5; 7 bases agree with TRBD1. Germline CDR1 MNHEY, CDR2 SMNVEV (reference sequence). This CDR3 contains 16 residues. V trimming: 5 bases; J trimming: 2 bases; junction bases outside the gene matches: 9. The CDR3: CASSPRQGFGNQPQHF. CDR3 sequence (DNA): TGTGCCAGCAGTCCCAGACAGGGATTCGGCAATCAGCCCCAGCATTTT.

The genes are TRBV27 and TRBJ2-7; 9 bases are shared with TRBD2. In germline, CDR1 is MNHEY, CDR2 SMNVEV (reference sequence). The CDR3 loop spans 15 amino acids. The J segment lost 2 bases and the V segment lost 4 bases, leaving 6 bases of the junction unmatched. The DNA for the CDR3 is TGTGCCAGCAGTTCCCTAGCGGGAATCACCTACGAGCAGTACTTC. Translating it yields CASSSLAGITYEQYF.